Listed below are T cell receptor beta chains from one sample, sequenced in a study of shared clonotypes between healthy human individuals. Clones were read by immunoSEQ multiplex PCR, and TCRdb kept only the in-frame ones, dropping some. The sample contains about 2.1 million clones, around 93% of which appear only once. The sample consisted of naive CD8+ T cells from PBMCs. These TCRs come from a man younger than 30 in good health. Some clones in this sample may be carry-over from other donors' samples. Each CDR3 is given with its conserved first and last residue. The D gene is left open where the match is weak. Clone size is given for some rows only: seen once, a few or many times, or a class if the clone is expanded.

clone size,V gene,D gene,CDR3 length,J gene,CDR3 protein,CDR3 DNA
.,TRBV27,.,14,TRBJ2-7,CASRETQNHYEQYF,TGTGCCAGCAGGGAGACGCAGAATCACTACGAGCAGTACTTC
.,TRBV27,.,13,TRBJ1-2,CASSLGGSYGYTF,TGTGCCAGCAGTCTAGGGGGATCCTATGGCTACACCTTC
.,TRBV28,.,15,TRBJ2-7,CASSRNRDNSYEQYF,TGTGCCAGCAGTCGCAACCGGGACAACTCCTACGAGCAGTACTTC
.,TRBV2,TRBD1,13,TRBJ1-3,CATPTGGEFTIYF,TGTGCCACCCCGACAGGGGGCGAATTCACCATATATTTT
.,TRBV7-6,TRBD1,15,TRBJ2-7,CASSLMTGTSYEQYF,TGTGCCAGCAGCTTAATGACAGGGACCTCCTACGAGCAGTACTTC
.,TRBV7-2,.,15,TRBJ2-1,CASTPWGGTYNEQFF,TGTGCCAGCACCCCGTGGGGCGGGACCTACAATGAGCAGTTCTTC
.,TRBV19,.,15,TRBJ1-1,CASLRGGGPNTEAFF,TGTGCCAGCCTAAGGGGTGGAGGGCCCAACACTGAAGCTTTCTTT
.,TRBV5-1,.,15,TRBJ2-7,CASSLAGSRSYEQYF,TGCGCCAGCAGCTTGGCAGGGTCCCGCTCCTACGAGCAGTACTTC
.,TRBV7-3,.,14,TRBJ2-7,CASSLGSGGTEQYF,TGTGCCAGCAGCTTAGGTTCGGGCGGGACCGAGCAGTACTTC
.,TRBV4-1,.,15,TRBJ2-3,CASSHRTEPTDTQYF,TGCGCCAGCAGCCATCGGACAGAACCCACAGATACGCAGTATTTT
.,TRBV27,.,13,TRBJ1-1,CASSSSPDIEAFF,TGTGCCAGCAGTTCTTCACCCGACATTGAAGCTTTCTTT
once,TRBV29-1,TRBD2,16,TRBJ2-2,CSVGHSGTTSTGELFF,TGCAGCGTTGGCCACAGCGGGACTACAAGCACCGGGGAGCTGTTTTTT
.,TRBV27,TRBD2,16,TRBJ2-2,CASSKFRDYLTGELFF,TGTGCCAGCAGTAAATTCCGGGACTACCTAACCGGGGAGCTGTTTTTT
.,TRBV28,TRBD1,17,TRBJ2-3,CASSLEGTGQRTDTQYF,TGTGCCAGCAGTTTAGAAGGGACAGGGCAACGCACAGATACGCAGTATTTT
.,TRBV28,TRBD1,14,TRBJ2-7,CASSLGGRGFEQYF,TGTGCCAGCAGCCTAGGGGGCAGGGGCTTCGAGCAGTACTTC
.,TRBV6-4,.,15,TRBJ1-5,CASSDSMQGRQPQHF,TGTGCCAGCAGTGACTCGATGCAGGGAAGGCAGCCCCAGCATTTT
.,TRBV29-1,TRBD2,13,TRBJ2-3,CSSIAGSTDTQYF,TGCAGCTCCATAGCGGGGTCCACAGATACGCAGTATTTT
.,TRBV7-2,TRBD2,15,TRBJ2-3,CASSWREGSGDTQYF,TGTGCCAGCAGCTGGCGGGAGGGCTCCGGAGATACGCAGTATTTT
.,TRBV27,.,12,TRBJ2-7,CASRGLIYEQYF,TGTGCCAGCAGGGGCCTCATTTACGAGCAGTACTTC
.,TRBV18,TRBD1,16,TRBJ1-3,CASSPDDRVSGNTIYF,TGTGCCAGCTCACCTGATGACAGGGTTTCTGGAAACACCATATATTTT
.,TRBV28,.,13,TRBJ2-3,CASSLTRSDTQYF,TGTGCCAGCAGTCTGACTAGATCAGATACGCAGTATTTT
.,TRBV19,TRBD1,15,TRBJ2-2,CASSEGTGVIGELFF,TGTGCCAGTAGTGAGGGGACAGGGGTTATCGGGGAGCTGTTTTTT
.,TRBV15,.,14,TRBJ2-7,CATSKTGTPYEQYF,TGTGCCACCTCCAAGACAGGGACTCCCTACGAGCAGTACTTC